This is a list of T cell receptor beta chains from one sample in a study of OX40 agonist ivuxolimab in advanced cancers. Method: immunoSEQ multiplex PCR; TCRdb's copy keeps in-frame clones and lacks some. Of some 44,000 clones listed, around 85% are singletons. Sequenced here: CD4+ or CD8+ T cells sorted from blood, sampled in a trial of the OX40 agonist ivuxolimab. These receptors all stem from an adult with an advanced solid tumor such as melanoma, head and neck, liver or kidney cancer. Both conserved end residues are part of each CDR3. The listing skips clone size in some rows; elsewhere it reads once, few, many or a size class.

TRBV6-6,15,-,CASSWQGMNTGELFF
TRBV2,13,-,CASSYDNTGELFF
TRBV12-5,14,-,CASGLGQAQETQYF
TRBV2,15,-,CASSERQGAIGTQYF
TRBV7-9,14,-,CASGEAISGNTIYF
TRBV7-3,13,-,CASSPLNTGELFF
TRBV19,17,-,CASTTWYGLAATDTQYF
TRBV19,11,-,CASNQGYGYTF
TRBV6-6,14,-,CASSYSETGNTIYF
TRBV13,14,-,CASSSQLNTGELFF
TRBV10-3,17,-,CAISESPRDHSTDTQYF
TRBV7-5,16,few,CVRSLIVSGRTGELFF
TRBV7-9,16,-,CASSSREDRGGEKLFF
TRBV10-1,17,-,CASSEPGLAGTKNIQYF
TRBV7-6,16,-,CASSLEGLTGANVLTF
TRBV2,14,-,CASSESSGTDTQYF
TRBV7-9,16,-,CASSLGAGPNTGELFF
TRBV18,16,-,CASSPPGPIGPNEQFF
TRBV5-1,15,-,CASSPELAGRYEQYF
TRBV10-3,13,-,CAISDRGNSPLHF